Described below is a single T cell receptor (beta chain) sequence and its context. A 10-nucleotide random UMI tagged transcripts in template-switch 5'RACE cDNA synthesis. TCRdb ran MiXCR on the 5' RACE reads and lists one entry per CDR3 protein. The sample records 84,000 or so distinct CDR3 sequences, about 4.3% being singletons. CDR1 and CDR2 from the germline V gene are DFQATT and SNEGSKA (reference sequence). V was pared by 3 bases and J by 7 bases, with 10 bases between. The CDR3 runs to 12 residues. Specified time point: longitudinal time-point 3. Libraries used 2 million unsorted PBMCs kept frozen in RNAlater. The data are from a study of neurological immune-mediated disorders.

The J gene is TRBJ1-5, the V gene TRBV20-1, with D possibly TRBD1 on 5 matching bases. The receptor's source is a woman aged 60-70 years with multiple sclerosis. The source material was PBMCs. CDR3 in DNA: TGCAGTGCTAGGGGGGAGGTACAGCCCCAGCATTTT. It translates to CSARGEVQPQHF.